This T cell receptor beta chain was retrieved from a study of tumor-infiltrating lymphocytes in primary liver carcinoma. V lost 5 bases to trimming and J lost 0 bases, with 11 bases between them. The CDR3 sequence is 16 residues long. Germline V gene sequence: CDR1 MGHRA, CDR2 YSYEKL. For this clonotype: Antigen unknown.

It was unsorted whole blood that yielded blood RNA, and germline DNA was also extracted. The patients lived with chronic HBV infection and had not yet received any treatment. In advance of surgery, 3 to 4.5 milliliters of peripheral blood were collected. The researchers produced TCR beta cDNA from 400 to 650 ng total RNA with a constant-region primer. The TCR beta library was amplified through three nested multiplex PCR rounds in a modified ARM-PCR procedure. Investigators reported that the first two PCR rounds, at 10 to 11 cycles each, used TRBV1-TRBV30 forward primers with a C-beta reverse primer. TCRdb passed the multiplex PCR reads through MiXCR, listing each CDR3 protein once. The sample lists about 180,000 distinct CDR3 sequences, 50% to 75% occurring once. Whole-study findings and limits: Significantly larger top-250-clone fractions were found in tumors than in blood (p = 0.039). Lower overlap was observed for tumor-adjacent and tumor-blood pairs relative to tumor region pairs.

The sequenced sample was peripheral blood. The receptor was isolated from a man aged 40-49 years with primary liver carcinoma and hepatitis B virus infection. V and J are TRBV4-1 and TRBJ1-6; D not resolved. The DNA for the CDR3 is TGCGCCAGCAGCTTCGACAAGAGCTCCTATAATTCACCCCTCCACTTT. Its translation: CASSFDKSSYNSPLHF.